The rows below give T cell receptor beta chains drawn from one sample of a study of shared clonotypes between healthy human individuals. Sequencing used immunoSEQ multiplex PCR; TCRdb keeps in-frame clones, though not all of them. The repertoire holds under 1,100,000 clones, with around 78% as singletons. What was sequenced was memory CD4+ T cells from PBMCs. These receptors were taken from a man younger than 35 in good health. Some clones in this sample may be carry-over from other donors' samples. CDR3s leave out the opening cysteine and the closing phenylalanine or tryptophan.

v_call	j_call	cdr3_aa
TRBV11-3	TRBJ2-1	ASSRDRLYNEQF
TRBV30	TRBJ1-5	AWSVMNGNQPQH
TRBV15	TRBJ1-1	ATSRDYQGPEAF
TRBV5-1	TRBJ2-7	ASSLQGGELGYEQY
TRBV9	TRBJ2-3	ASSVAVADTQY
TRBV5-1	TRBJ2-7	ASSLRMGSYEQY
TRBV4-1	TRBJ2-3	ASSQVQDTQY
TRBV7-9	TRBJ1-6	ASSFSGQGDSPLH
TRBV7-8	TRBJ1-4	ASSNRIDEKWLF
TRBV18	TRBJ1-2	ASSPPPGQGYGYT
TRBV9	TRBJ2-1	ASSEQTSGSPGEQF
TRBV5-4	TRBJ2-2	ASSLVRAGAGELF
TRBV30	TRBJ1-2	AWSVGASYGYT
TRBV5-5	TRBJ1-2	ASSLLRGAAGGYT
TRBV6-6	TRBJ2-7	ASSSLAGVVYEQY